A selection of T cell receptor beta chains follows, all from one sample in a study of cytotoxic CD8 clonotypes in ibrutinib-treated CLL. The repertoire was sequenced with immunoSEQ multiplex PCR; TCRdb's copy has only in-frame clones and lacks some. The table records 200,000 to 250,000 clones, 79% of them present only once. The sequenced sample was PBMCs, obtained after 12 months of ibrutinib treatment. All receptors derive from a human donor with chronic lymphocytic leukemia. Each CDR3 is given with its conserved first and last residue. A D gene is named only where the DNA matches it firmly. Expanded clones are given a class, and other clones once, few, many or no size at all.

v_gene: TRBV9; j_gene: TRBJ2-5; abundance: once; d_gene: TRBD2; CDR3aa: CASSPSGGALETQYF; CDR3nt: TGTGCCAGCAGCCCTTCCGGGGGGGCCTTAGAGACCCAGTACTTC
v_gene: TRBV6-5; j_gene: TRBJ1-3; abundance: -; d_gene: -; CDR3aa: CASSTGSSGNTIYF; CDR3nt: TGTGCCAGCAGTACAGGATCCTCTGGAAACACCATATATTTT
v_gene: TRBV28; j_gene: TRBJ1-2; abundance: -; d_gene: TRBD1; CDR3aa: CASSTALTGKGYTF; CDR3nt: TGTGCCAGCAGTACGGCCCTGACAGGGAAAGGCTACACCTTC
v_gene: TRBV19; j_gene: TRBJ1-5; abundance: -; d_gene: -; CDR3aa: CASRPRGFGLNQPQHF; CDR3nt: TGTGCCAGTAGACCGAGGGGTTTTGGACTAAATCAGCCCCAGCATTTT
v_gene: TRBV2; j_gene: TRBJ1-5; abundance: -; d_gene: -; CDR3aa: CASRDPDEPQHF; CDR3nt: TGTGCCAGCAGGGACCCGGATGAGCCCCAGCATTTT
v_gene: TRBV6-5; j_gene: TRBJ2-7; abundance: -; d_gene: TRBD2; CDR3aa: CASSYGGLDVAYF; CDR3nt: TGTGCCAGCAGTTACGGAGGACTAGACGTCGCGTACTTC
v_gene: TRBV29-1; j_gene: TRBJ2-6; abundance: -; d_gene: -; CDR3aa: CSVSPVSGANVLTF; CDR3nt: TGCAGCGTTTCTCCCGTCTCTGGGGCCAACGTCCTGACTTTC
v_gene: TRBV2; j_gene: TRBJ2-1; abundance: -; d_gene: TRBD2; CDR3aa: CASGTSGENEQFF; CDR3nt: TGTGCCAGCGGGACTAGCGGGGAGAATGAGCAGTTCTTC
v_gene: TRBV7-2; j_gene: TRBJ1-2; abundance: -; d_gene: -; CDR3aa: CASSMSQKGGYTF; CDR3nt: TGTGCCAGCAGCATGTCCCAAAAAGGGGGCTACACCTTC
v_gene: TRBV19; j_gene: TRBJ2-5; abundance: -; d_gene: -; CDR3aa: CATSGPRTWGTQYF; CDR3nt: TGTGCCACCTCGGGGCCTCGCACCTGGGGGACCCAGTACTTC
v_gene: TRBV25-1; j_gene: TRBJ1-5; abundance: -; d_gene: -; CDR3aa: CASNTAGLNQPQHF; CDR3nt: TGTGCCAGCAATACAGCGGGGCTGAATCAGCCCCAGCATTTT
v_gene: TRBV7-9; j_gene: TRBJ2-1; abundance: -; d_gene: TRBD2; CDR3aa: CASSPGLAVNEQFF; CDR3nt: TGTGCCAGCAGCCCCGGACTAGCTGTCAATGAGCAGTTCTTC
v_gene: TRBV27; j_gene: TRBJ1-6; abundance: -; d_gene: -; CDR3aa: CASSLSARSPLHF; CDR3nt: TGTGCCAGCAGTTTATCGGCCCGATCCCCCCTCCACTTT
v_gene: TRBV28; j_gene: TRBJ1-5; abundance: -; d_gene: TRBD1; CDR3aa: CASSRTGEQPQHF; CDR3nt: TGTGCCAGCAGCCGTACAGGGGAACAGCCCCAGCATTTT
v_gene: TRBV25-1; j_gene: TRBJ2-1; abundance: -; d_gene: TRBD2; CDR3aa: CASTPQAPTSGRHNEQFF; CDR3nt: TGTGCCAGCACCCCCCAAGCCCCGACTAGCGGGAGGCACAATGAGCAGTTCTTC
v_gene: TRBV2; j_gene: TRBJ1-2; abundance: once; d_gene: TRBD1; CDR3aa: CARKPGQGYGYTF; CDR3nt: TGTGCCAGAAAACCGGGACAGGGATATGGCTACACCTTC
v_gene: TRBV28; j_gene: TRBJ2-7; abundance: -; d_gene: TRBD2; CDR3aa: CASSSQIAGVDRIYEQYF; CDR3nt: TGTGCCAGCAGTTCTCAAATAGCGGGAGTAGATAGGATATACGAGCAGTACTTC
v_gene: TRBV7-6; j_gene: TRBJ2-1; abundance: -; d_gene: TRBD1; CDR3aa: CASSFGQAAYNEQFF; CDR3nt: TGTGCCAGCAGCTTCGGACAGGCCGCCTACAATGAGCAGTTCTTC
v_gene: TRBV28; j_gene: TRBJ2-3; abundance: -; d_gene: TRBD1; CDR3aa: CASRPSPGQGSTDTQYF; CDR3nt: TGTGCCAGCAGGCCTTCACCGGGACAGGGTTCGACAGATACGCAGTATTTT
v_gene: TRBV9; j_gene: TRBJ1-5; abundance: few; d_gene: -; CDR3aa: CASSPGQRNQPQHF; CDR3nt: TGTGCCAGCAGCCCCGGACAGAGAAATCAGCCCCAGCATTTT
v_gene: TRBV4-1; j_gene: TRBJ2-7; abundance: -; d_gene: -; CDR3aa: CASSQARGFYEQYF; CDR3nt: TGCGCCAGCAGCCAAGCCAGGGGCTTCTACGAGCAGTACTTC
v_gene: TRBV6-1; j_gene: TRBJ1-4; abundance: -; d_gene: TRBD1; CDR3aa: CASSAETGGEKLFF; CDR3nt: TGTGCCAGCAGTGCCGAAACAGGGGGTGAAAAACTGTTTTTT
v_gene: TRBV2; j_gene: TRBJ1-2; abundance: few; d_gene: TRBD1; CDR3aa: CASSDGQGVYGYTF; CDR3nt: TGTGCCAGCAGTGACGGACAGGGCGTCTATGGCTACACCTTC
v_gene: TRBV27; j_gene: TRBJ2-3; abundance: few; d_gene: -; CDR3aa: CASSGTERPDTQYF; CDR3nt: TGTGCCAGCAGTGGGACGGAACGTCCAGATACGCAGTATTTT
v_gene: TRBV4-1; j_gene: TRBJ2-3; abundance: -; d_gene: -; CDR3aa: CASSQGDTQYF; CDR3nt: TGCGCCAGCAGCCAGGGGGATACGCAGTATTTT
v_gene: TRBV6-1; j_gene: TRBJ1-4; abundance: -; d_gene: TRBD1; CDR3aa: CASVPPQGGTEKLFF; CDR3nt: TGTGCCAGCGTACCACCTCAGGGGGGGACAGAAAAACTGTTTTTT
v_gene: TRBV6-6; j_gene: TRBJ1-3; abundance: -; d_gene: -; CDR3aa: CAVEGAGNTIYF; CDR3nt: TGTGCCGTCGAGGGAGCTGGAAACACCATATATTTT
v_gene: TRBV4-1; j_gene: TRBJ2-2; abundance: -; d_gene: -; CDR3aa: CASSKPGSDTGELFF; CDR3nt: TGCGCCAGCAGTAAGCCAGGGAGTGACACCGGGGAGCTGTTTTTT
v_gene: TRBV27; j_gene: TRBJ2-1; abundance: many; d_gene: TRBD2; CDR3aa: CASSPGTSGSDEQFF; CDR3nt: TGTGCCAGCAGCCCAGGGACTAGCGGGAGTGATGAGCAGTTCTTC
v_gene: TRBV5-8; j_gene: TRBJ2-2; abundance: -; d_gene: -; CDR3aa: CASSLGLVQNTGELFF; CDR3nt: TGTGCCAGCAGCTTGGGACTCGTACAGAACACCGGGGAGCTGTTTTTT
v_gene: TRBV18; j_gene: TRBJ1-6; abundance: -; d_gene: -; CDR3aa: CASSPEGGSYNSPLHF; CDR3nt: TGTGCCAGCTCACCAGAGGGTGGCTCCTATAATTCACCCCTCCACTTT
v_gene: TRBV4-1; j_gene: TRBJ2-3; abundance: -; d_gene: -; CDR3aa: CASSLSDSPDTQYF; CDR3nt: TGCGCCAGCAGCCTATCGGACAGCCCAGATACGCAGTATTTT
v_gene: TRBV6-5; j_gene: TRBJ2-3; abundance: -; d_gene: -; CDR3aa: CASSYLGYAIRDTQYF; CDR3nt: TGTGCCAGCAGTTACCTGGGATATGCGATCAGAGATACGCAGTATTTT
v_gene: TRBV19; j_gene: TRBJ2-7; abundance: -; d_gene: TRBD2; CDR3aa: CATGGVHEQYF; CDR3nt: TGTGCCACGGGGGGGGTCCACGAGCAGTACTTC
v_gene: TRBV5-1; j_gene: TRBJ2-1; abundance: -; d_gene: -; CDR3aa: CASSLFRSELHEQFF; CDR3nt: TGCGCCAGCAGCTTGTTCCGGTCAGAACTTCATGAGCAGTTCTTC
v_gene: TRBV27; j_gene: TRBJ2-7; abundance: -; d_gene: -; CDR3aa: CASSPRQTRHEQYF; CDR3nt: TGTGCCAGCAGTCCCCGACAGACCCGGCACGAGCAGTACTTC
v_gene: TRBV11-3; j_gene: TRBJ2-2; abundance: -; d_gene: -; CDR3aa: CASSFAGTINTGELFF; CDR3nt: TGTGCCAGCAGCTTCGCCGGGACAATTAACACCGGGGAGCTGTTTTTT
v_gene: TRBV14; j_gene: TRBJ2-3; abundance: -; d_gene: -; CDR3aa: CASSQVSYGTQYF; CDR3nt: TGTGCCAGCAGCCAAGTCTCTTACGGTACGCAGTATTTT
v_gene: TRBV5-1; j_gene: TRBJ1-1; abundance: -; d_gene: -; CDR3aa: CASSLGWESTEAFF; CDR3nt: TGCGCCAGCAGCTTGGGTTGGGAGAGTACTGAAGCTTTCTTT
v_gene: TRBV6-5; j_gene: TRBJ1-6; abundance: -; d_gene: TRBD1; CDR3aa: CASSAEAGGHSPLHF; CDR3nt: TGTGCCAGCAGCGCCGAGGCAGGGGGTCATTCACCCCTCCACTTT
v_gene: TRBV4-2; j_gene: TRBJ2-1; abundance: many; d_gene: TRBD2; CDR3aa: CASSPSLGLADNNEQFF; CDR3nt: TGTGCCAGCAGCCCCTCACTCGGACTAGCGGATAACAATGAGCAGTTCTTC
v_gene: TRBV4-1; j_gene: TRBJ1-3; abundance: -; d_gene: -; CDR3aa: CASSQRLGSSSGNTIYF; CDR3nt: TGCGCCAGCAGCCAAAGGTTGGGATCGAGCTCTGGAAACACCATATATTTT
v_gene: TRBV11-3; j_gene: TRBJ2-1; abundance: -; d_gene: -; CDR3aa: CASSVGGGYWGHNEQFF; CDR3nt: TGTGCCAGCAGCGTGGGGGGAGGTTATTGGGGACACAATGAGCAGTTCTTC
v_gene: TRBV7-3; j_gene: TRBJ2-7; abundance: few; d_gene: -; CDR3aa: CASSPREGRAMEQYF; CDR3nt: TGTGCCAGCAGCCCGAGGGAAGGTAGGGCTATGGAGCAGTACTTC
v_gene: TRBV7-2; j_gene: TRBJ2-7; abundance: -; d_gene: TRBD1; CDR3aa: CASSAWTGTDSYEQYF; CDR3nt: TGTGCCAGCAGCGCATGGACCGGGACAGACTCCTACGAGCAGTACTTC
v_gene: TRBV7-2; j_gene: TRBJ1-2; abundance: -; d_gene: -; CDR3aa: CASSLWSSYGYTF; CDR3nt: TGTGCCAGCAGCTTATGGAGCAGCTATGGCTACACCTTC
v_gene: TRBV5-6; j_gene: TRBJ2-1; abundance: -; d_gene: TRBD1; CDR3aa: CASSRQGSVGEQFF; CDR3nt: TGTGCCAGCAGCCGACAGGGTTCGGTTGGTGAGCAGTTCTTC
v_gene: TRBV14; j_gene: TRBJ2-3; abundance: -; d_gene: TRBD1; CDR3aa: CASRRGTGDTDTQYF; CDR3nt: TGTGCCAGCAGAAGAGGGACAGGGGACACAGATACGCAGTATTTT
v_gene: TRBV10-1; j_gene: TRBJ1-2; abundance: -; d_gene: -; CDR3aa: CASSENAVYGYTF; CDR3nt: TGCGCCAGCAGTGAGAACGCAGTCTATGGCTACACCTTC
v_gene: TRBV27; j_gene: TRBJ1-5; abundance: few; d_gene: -; CDR3aa: CASSLSGGNQPQHF; CDR3nt: TGTGCCAGCAGTTTAAGCGGCGGGAATCAGCCCCAGCATTTT
v_gene: TRBV10-3; j_gene: TRBJ2-3; abundance: -; d_gene: -; CDR3aa: CAITPREGLSTDTQYF; CDR3nt: TGTGCCATCACCCCGAGGGAAGGGCTTAGCACAGATACGCAGTATTTT
v_gene: TRBV11-3; j_gene: TRBJ2-1; abundance: -; d_gene: TRBD2; CDR3aa: CASSPVFGGAPNEQFF; CDR3nt: TGTGCCAGCAGCCCCGTTTTCGGGGGGGCTCCCAATGAGCAGTTCTTC
v_gene: TRBV2; j_gene: TRBJ2-7; abundance: many; d_gene: -; CDR3aa: CASSDWYSPYEQYF; CDR3nt: TGTGCCAGCAGTGATTGGTACAGTCCCTACGAGCAGTACTTC
v_gene: TRBV28; j_gene: TRBJ2-1; abundance: -; d_gene: -; CDR3aa: CASSLRVAAYNEQFF; CDR3nt: TGTGCCAGCAGTTTACGGGTAGCGGCCTACAATGAGCAGTTCTTC
v_gene: TRBV27; j_gene: TRBJ2-1; abundance: -; d_gene: -; CDR3aa: CASSLGPGSYNEQFF; CDR3nt: TGTGCCAGCAGTTTAGGCCCCGGGTCCTACAATGAGCAGTTCTTC
v_gene: TRBV7-6; j_gene: TRBJ2-7; abundance: -; d_gene: -; CDR3aa: CASSSGLNYEQYF; CDR3nt: TGTGCCAGCAGCTCGGGACTCAACTACGAGCAGTACTTC